The 5 T cell receptor beta chains presented below share a single source sample, sequenced in a study of T cells in Graves' hyperthyroidism and ophthalmopathy. What was amplified from RNA transcripts were TCR beta CDR3 regions. The study used the HTBI primer set for a first-round RT-PCR of the TCR CDR3. TCRdb re-called the multiplex PCR reads through MiXCR, storing one row per CDR3 protein. Among around 190,000 distinct CDR3 sequences listed, 17% were seen once. Sequencing used blood. The receptors shown here come from a woman between 50 and 59 years old with Graves' hyperthyroidism.

This clonotype was observed at least ten times. The J gene is TRBJ1-4, the V gene TRBV6-1, with 7 positions matching TRBD1. The V and J ends lost 5 bases and 4 bases, in that order; junction bases with no gene match: 13. This CDR3 spans 17 amino acids. Germline V gene sequence: CDR1 MNHNS, CDR2 SASEGT. The CDR3 spells CASSPTPWDRINEKLFF. The CDR3 nucleotides read TGTGCCAGCAGTCCAACACCCTGGGACAGAATTAATGAAAAACTGTTTTTT.

Many counts were recorded for this clonotype. V is TRBV20-1 and J is TRBJ2-1; 10 bases match TRBD2. The CDR3 is 14 residues long. V trimming: 6 bases; J trimming: 7 bases; junction bases outside the gene matches: 9. Germline V gene sequence: CDR1 DFQATT, CDR2 SNEGSKA (reference sequence). This chain's CDR3 is CSAGAGGPRNEQFF. Here the CDR3 DNA reads TGCAGTGCGGGAGCGGGAGGGCCTCGAAATGAGCAGTTCTTC.

This clonotype was recorded many times. The chain couples TRBV20-1 to TRBJ2-7; 8 bases match TRBD2. Germline CDR1 reads DFQATT; CDR2 reads SNEGSKA (reference sequence). With 3 bases clipped from V and 4 bases from J, the junction kept 2 bases outside the gene matches. CDR3 length equals 12 residues. The CDR3 DNA follows: TGCAGTGCTAGCGGGAGGGAGTACGAGCAGTACTTC. The encoded protein is CSASGREYEQYF.

Ten or more counts support this clonotype. The V call is TRBV27, the J call TRBJ2-7, with D uncertain. The V end was cut by 0 bases, the J end by 0 bases, with 9 bases between. CDR1 is MNHEY, CDR2 SMNVEV, per germline (reference sequence). The CDR3 has 15 amino acids. CDR3 sequence: CASSLSRETSYEQYF. The CDR3 DNA reads TGTGCCAGCAGTTTATCGAGAGAGACCTCCTACGAGCAGTACTTC.

This clonotype was observed a few times. Sequence at one end of the junction differs from germline and may be a read error. The CDR3 DNA is TGTGCCAGCAGTGAAGGCCAGGGTAGCGGGGGACGCACAGATACGCAGTGTTTT. This gives the protein CASSEGQGSGGRTDTQCF. The chain joins TRBV6-1 to TRBJ2-3; 9 bases map to TRBD2. This CDR3 has 18 amino acids. In germline, CDR1 is MNHNS, CDR2 SASEGT.